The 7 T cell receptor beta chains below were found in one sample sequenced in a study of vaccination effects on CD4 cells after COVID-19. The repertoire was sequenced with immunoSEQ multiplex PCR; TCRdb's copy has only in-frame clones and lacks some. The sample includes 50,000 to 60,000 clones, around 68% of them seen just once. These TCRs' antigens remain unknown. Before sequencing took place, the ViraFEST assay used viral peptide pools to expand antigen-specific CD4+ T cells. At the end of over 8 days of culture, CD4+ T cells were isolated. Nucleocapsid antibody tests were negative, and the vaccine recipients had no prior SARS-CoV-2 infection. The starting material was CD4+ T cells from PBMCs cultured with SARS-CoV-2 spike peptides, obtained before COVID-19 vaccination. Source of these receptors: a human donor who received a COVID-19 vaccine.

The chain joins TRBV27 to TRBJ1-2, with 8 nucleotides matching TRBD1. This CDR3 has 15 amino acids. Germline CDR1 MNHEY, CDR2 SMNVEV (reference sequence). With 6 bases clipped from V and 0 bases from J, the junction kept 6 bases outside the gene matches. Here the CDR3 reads CASSPGTGANYGYTF. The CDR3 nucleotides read TGTGCCAGCAGCCCCGGGACAGGTGCTAACTATGGCTACACCTTC.

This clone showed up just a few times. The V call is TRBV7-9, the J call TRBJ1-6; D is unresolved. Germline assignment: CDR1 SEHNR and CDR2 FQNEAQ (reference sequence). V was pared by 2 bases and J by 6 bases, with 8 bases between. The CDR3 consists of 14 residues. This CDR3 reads CASSLQNSNSPLHF. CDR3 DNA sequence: TGTGCCAGCAGCTTACAAAACAGTAATTCACCCCTCCACTTT. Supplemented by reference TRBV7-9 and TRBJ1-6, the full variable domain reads DTGVSQNPRHKITKRGQNVTFRCDPISEHNRLYWYRQTLGQGPEFLTYFQNEAQLEKSRLLSDRFSAERPKGSFSTLEIQRTEQGDSAMYLCASSLQNSNSPLHFGNGTRLTVT.

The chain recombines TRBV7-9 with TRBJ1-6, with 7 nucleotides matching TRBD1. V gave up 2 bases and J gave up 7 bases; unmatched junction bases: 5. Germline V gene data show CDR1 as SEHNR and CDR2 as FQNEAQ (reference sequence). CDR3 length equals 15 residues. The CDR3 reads CASSLMGTVNSPLHF. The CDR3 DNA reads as TGTGCCAGCAGCTTAATGGGGACAGTCAATTCACCCCTCCACTTT.

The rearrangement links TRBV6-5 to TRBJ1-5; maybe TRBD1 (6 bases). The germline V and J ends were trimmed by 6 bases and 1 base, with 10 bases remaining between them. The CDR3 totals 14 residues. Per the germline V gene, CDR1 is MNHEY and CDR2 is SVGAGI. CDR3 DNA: TGTGCCAGCAGCCGAGGACAGAGCAATCAGCCCCAGCATTTT. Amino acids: CASSRGQSNQPQHF.

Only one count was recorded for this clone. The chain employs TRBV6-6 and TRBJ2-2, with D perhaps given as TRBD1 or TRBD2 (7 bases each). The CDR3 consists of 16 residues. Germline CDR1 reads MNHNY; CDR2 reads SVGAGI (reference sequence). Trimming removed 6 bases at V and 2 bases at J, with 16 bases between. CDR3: CASRETGRGNTGELFF. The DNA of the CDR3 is TGTGCCAGCAGGGAGACAGGGAGGGGAAACACCGGGGAGCTGTTTTTT.

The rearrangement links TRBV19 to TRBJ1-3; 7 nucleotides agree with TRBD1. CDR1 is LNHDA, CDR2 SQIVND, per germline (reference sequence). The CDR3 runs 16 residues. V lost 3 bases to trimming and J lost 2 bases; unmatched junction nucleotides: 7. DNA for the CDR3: TGTGCCAGTAGTATCCGGGCAGGGGGTACTGGAAACACCATATATTTT. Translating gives CASSIRAGGTGNTIYF.

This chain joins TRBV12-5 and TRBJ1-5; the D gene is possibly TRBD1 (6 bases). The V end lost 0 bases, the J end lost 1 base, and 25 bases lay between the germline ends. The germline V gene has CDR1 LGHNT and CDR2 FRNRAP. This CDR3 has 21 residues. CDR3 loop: CASGLVFLPLTGIGSNQPQHF. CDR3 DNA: TGTGCTAGTGGTTTGGTATTCTTGCCCCTTACAGGGATCGGGAGCAATCAGCCCCAGCATTTT. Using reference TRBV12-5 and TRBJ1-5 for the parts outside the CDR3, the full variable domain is DARVTQTPRHKVTEMGQEVTMRCQPILGHNTVFWYRQTMMQGLELLAYFRNRAPLDDSGMPKDRFSAEMPDATLATLKIQPSEPRDSAVYFCASGLVFLPLTGIGSNQPQHFGDGTRLSIL.